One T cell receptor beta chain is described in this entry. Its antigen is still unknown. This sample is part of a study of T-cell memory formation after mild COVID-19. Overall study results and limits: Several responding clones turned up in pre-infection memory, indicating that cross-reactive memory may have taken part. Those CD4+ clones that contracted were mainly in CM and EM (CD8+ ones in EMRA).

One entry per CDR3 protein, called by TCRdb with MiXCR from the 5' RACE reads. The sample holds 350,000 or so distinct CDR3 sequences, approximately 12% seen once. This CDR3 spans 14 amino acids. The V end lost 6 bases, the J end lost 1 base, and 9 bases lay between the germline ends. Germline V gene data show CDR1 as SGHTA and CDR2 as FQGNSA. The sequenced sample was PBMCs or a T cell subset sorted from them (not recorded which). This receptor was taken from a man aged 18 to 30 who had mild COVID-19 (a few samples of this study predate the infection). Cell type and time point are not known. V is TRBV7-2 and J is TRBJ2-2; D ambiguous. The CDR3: CASSLRKNTGELFF. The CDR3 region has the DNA TGTGCCAGCAGTTTGCGTAAGAACACCGGGGAGCTGTTTTTT.